Detailed here is one T cell receptor (beta chain). This sample is part of a study of blood T cell repertoires in COVID-19. Sequencing used immunoSEQ multiplex PCR; TCRdb keeps in-frame clones, though not all of them. Here the sample spans more than 400,000 clones, 90% being singletons. The CDR3 loop spans 14 amino acids. The V end was cut by 6 bases, the J end by 13 bases, with 19 bases between. Germline lookup yields CDR1 KGHSH and CDR2 LQKENI. This receptor was obtained from a man aged 18-30 years who had recovered from COVID-19. The chain couples TRBV18 to TRBJ1-6; a weak D match, TRBD1 (6 bases). What was sequenced was PBMCs or T cells enriched from blood (not recorded which). DNA for the CDR3: TGTGCCAGCTCCGATGGGGCAGGGGTTAGGCCCCTCCACTTT. This sequence encodes CASSDGAGVRPLHF.